This T cell receptor (beta chain) comes out of a study of cytomegalovirus exposure and HLA in healthy donors. Vbeta (60) and Jbeta (13) primers were used in the PCR. Sequencing was performed with immunoSEQ multiplex PCR; in TCRdb, only in-frame clones are kept and a portion is missing. The sample includes some 140,000 clones, over 50% of them seen just once. This CDR3 has 15 amino acids. Looked up from germline, CDR1 is KGHSH and CDR2 is LQKENI. Trimming removed 1 base at V and 4 bases at J, with 13 bases between. The TCR was taken from a human donor in good health. The sample was PBMCs. The chain couples TRBV18 to TRBJ1-2; D gene ambiguous. For the CDR3, the DNA is TGTGCCAGCTCACCACGGCAAACCGGCGGCTATGGCTACACCTTC. Its protein is CASSPRQTGGYGYTF.